The following is a T cell receptor (beta chain) sequence with its context. This sample was taken from a study of blood T cell repertoires in COVID-19. The protocol was immunoSEQ multiplex PCR, while the TCRdb copy is restricted to in-frame clones and leaves out a portion. The repertoire includes about 320,000 clones, approximately 91% of them detected once, and 3.9% sits in the top ten. The CDR3 has 13 residues. The germline gives CDR1 SQVTM, CDR2 ANQGSEA. V lost 3 bases and J lost 2, with 11 bases in between. The sample consisted of PBMCs or T cells enriched from blood (not recorded which). The receptor comes from a woman aged 25 to 39 who had been exposed to COVID-19. V and J are TRBV29-1 and TRBJ2-7, with TRBD2 as a possible D gene (6 bases). CDR3 residues: CSVEEGGTYEQYF. The CDR3 DNA reads TGCAGCGTTGAGGAGGGTGGTACCTACGAGCAGTACTTC.